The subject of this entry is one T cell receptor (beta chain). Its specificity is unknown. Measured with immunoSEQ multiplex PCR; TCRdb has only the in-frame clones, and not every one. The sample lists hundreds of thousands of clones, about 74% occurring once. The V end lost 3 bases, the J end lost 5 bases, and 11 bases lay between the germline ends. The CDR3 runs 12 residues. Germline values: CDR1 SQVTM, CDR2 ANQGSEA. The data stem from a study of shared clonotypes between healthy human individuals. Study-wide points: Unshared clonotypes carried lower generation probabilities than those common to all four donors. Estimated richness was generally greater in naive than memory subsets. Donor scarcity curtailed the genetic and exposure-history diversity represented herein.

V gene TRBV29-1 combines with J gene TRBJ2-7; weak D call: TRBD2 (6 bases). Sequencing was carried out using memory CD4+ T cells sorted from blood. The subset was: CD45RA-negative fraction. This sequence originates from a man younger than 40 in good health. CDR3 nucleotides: TGCAGCGTTGATAGGGGAGGCGACGAGCAGTACTTC. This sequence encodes CSVDRGGDEQYF.